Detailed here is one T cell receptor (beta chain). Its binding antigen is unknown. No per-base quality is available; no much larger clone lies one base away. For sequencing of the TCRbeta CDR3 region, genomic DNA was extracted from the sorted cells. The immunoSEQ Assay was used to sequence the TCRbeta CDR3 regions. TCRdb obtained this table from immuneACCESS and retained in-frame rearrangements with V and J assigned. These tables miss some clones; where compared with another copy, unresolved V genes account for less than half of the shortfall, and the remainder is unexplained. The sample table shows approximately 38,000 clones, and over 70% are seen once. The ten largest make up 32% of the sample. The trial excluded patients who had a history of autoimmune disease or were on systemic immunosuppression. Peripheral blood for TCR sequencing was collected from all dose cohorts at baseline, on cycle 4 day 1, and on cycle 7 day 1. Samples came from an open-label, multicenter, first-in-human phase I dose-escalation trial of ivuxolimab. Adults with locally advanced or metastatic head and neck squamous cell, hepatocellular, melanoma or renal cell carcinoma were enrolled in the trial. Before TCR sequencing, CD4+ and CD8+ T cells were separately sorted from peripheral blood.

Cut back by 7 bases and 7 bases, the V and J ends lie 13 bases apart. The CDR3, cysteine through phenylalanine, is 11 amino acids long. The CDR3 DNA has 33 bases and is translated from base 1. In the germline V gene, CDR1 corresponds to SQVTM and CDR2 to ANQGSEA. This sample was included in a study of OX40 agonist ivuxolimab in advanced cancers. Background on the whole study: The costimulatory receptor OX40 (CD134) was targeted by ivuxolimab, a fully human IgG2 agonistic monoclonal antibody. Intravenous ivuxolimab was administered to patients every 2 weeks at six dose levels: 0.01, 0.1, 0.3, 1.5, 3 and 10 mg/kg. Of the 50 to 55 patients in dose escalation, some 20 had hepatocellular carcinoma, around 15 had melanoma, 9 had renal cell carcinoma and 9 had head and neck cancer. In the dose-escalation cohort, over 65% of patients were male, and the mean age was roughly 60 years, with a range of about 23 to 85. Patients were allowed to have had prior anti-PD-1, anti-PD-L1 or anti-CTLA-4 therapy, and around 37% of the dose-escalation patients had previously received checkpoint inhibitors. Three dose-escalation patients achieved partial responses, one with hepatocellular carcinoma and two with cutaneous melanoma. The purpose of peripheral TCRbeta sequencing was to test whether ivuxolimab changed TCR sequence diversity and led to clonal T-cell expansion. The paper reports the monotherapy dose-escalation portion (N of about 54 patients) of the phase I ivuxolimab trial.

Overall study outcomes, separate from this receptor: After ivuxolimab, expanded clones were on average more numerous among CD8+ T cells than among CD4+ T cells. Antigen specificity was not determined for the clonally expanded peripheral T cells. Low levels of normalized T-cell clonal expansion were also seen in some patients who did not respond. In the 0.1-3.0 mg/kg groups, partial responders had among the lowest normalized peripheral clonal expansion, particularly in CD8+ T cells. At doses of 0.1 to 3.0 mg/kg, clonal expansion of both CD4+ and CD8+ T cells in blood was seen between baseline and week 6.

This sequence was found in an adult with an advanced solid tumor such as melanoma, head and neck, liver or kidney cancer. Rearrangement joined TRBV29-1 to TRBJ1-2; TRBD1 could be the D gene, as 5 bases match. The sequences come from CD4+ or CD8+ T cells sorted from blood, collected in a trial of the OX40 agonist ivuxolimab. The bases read TGCAGCGACTACTCAGGGAGTGGCTACACCTTC. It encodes CSDYSGSGYTF.